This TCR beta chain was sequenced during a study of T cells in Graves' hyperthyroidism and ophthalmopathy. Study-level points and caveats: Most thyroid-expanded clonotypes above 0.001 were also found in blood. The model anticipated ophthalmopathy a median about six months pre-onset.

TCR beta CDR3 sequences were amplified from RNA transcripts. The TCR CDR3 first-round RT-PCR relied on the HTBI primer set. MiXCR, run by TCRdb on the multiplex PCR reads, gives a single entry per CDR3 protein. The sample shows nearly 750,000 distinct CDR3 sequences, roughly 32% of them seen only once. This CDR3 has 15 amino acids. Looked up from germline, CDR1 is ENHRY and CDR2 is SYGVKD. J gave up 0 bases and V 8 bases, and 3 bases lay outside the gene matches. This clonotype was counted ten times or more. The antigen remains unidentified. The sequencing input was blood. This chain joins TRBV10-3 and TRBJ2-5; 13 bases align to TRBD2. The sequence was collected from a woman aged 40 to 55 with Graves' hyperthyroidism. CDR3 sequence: CAIGGTSGNQETQYF. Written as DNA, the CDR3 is TGTGCCATCGGGGGGACTAGCGGGAACCAAGAGACCCAGTACTTC.